A single sample gave rise to the 16 T cell receptor beta chains below, sequenced in a study of blood T cell repertoires in COVID-19. Profiling relied on immunoSEQ multiplex PCR, and the TCRdb table lists in-frame clones only, not all of them. The data show around 50,000 clones, 65% to 85% seen once. The specimen was peripheral blood. The origin of the receptors is an elderly man with COVID-19, enrolled during active disease.

The CDR3 region is CAWSTGLAGKEEQFF. The CDR3 region has the DNA TGTGCCTGGAGTACGGGACTAGCGGGAAAGGAAGAGCAGTTCTTC. The chain has TRBV30 and TRBJ2-1; 13 nucleotides align to TRBD2. V lost 2 bases, J lost 10 bases, and 8 bases stayed unmatched. The CDR3 totals 15 residues. Germline V gene sequence: CDR1 GTSNPN, CDR2 SVGIG (reference sequence).

The sample holds one count of this clone. The rearrangement uses TRBV3-1 (or the pseudogene TRBV3-2) and TRBJ1-2; 7 nucleotides match TRBD1. The CDR3 has 15 residues. Trimming took 1 base from V and 4 from J; bases not matched to a gene: 6. Germline V gene data show CDR1 as LGHDT and CDR2 as YNNKEL (reference sequence). Here the CDR3 reads CASSQALTGSYGYTF. CDR3 DNA: TGTGCCAGCAGCCAAGCTCTGACAGGGTCCTATGGCTACACCTTC.

The chain combines TRBV4-2 with TRBJ1-4, with 8 nucleotides matching TRBD1. The germline V gene encodes CDR1 LGHNA and CDR2 YNFKEQ. The ends lost 3 bases at V and 1 base at J; junction bases unmatched: 10. There are 18 residues in the CDR3. CDR3 loop: CASSHRMAGGGTNEKLFF. The CDR3 nucleotides read TGTGCCAGCAGCCACAGGATGGCAGGGGGCGGAACTAATGAAAAACTGTTTTTT.

The chain couples TRBV7-9 to TRBJ1-4; TRBD1 matches 9 bases. The J segment lost 7 bases and the V segment lost 4 bases, leaving 1 base of the junction unmatched. Germline V gene sequence: CDR1 SEHNR, CDR2 FQNEAQ (reference sequence). This CDR3 is 13 amino acids long. CDR3: CASSSGQGEKLFF. CDR3 sequence (DNA): TGTGCCAGCAGCTCGGGACAGGGTGAAAAACTGTTTTTT.

The rearrangement joins TRBV3-1 (or the pseudogene TRBV3-2) to TRBJ1-5; tentatively, D is TRBD1 (6 bases). There are 15 residues in the CDR3. V was trimmed by 5 bases and J by 1 base, leaving 12 bases between them. In germline, CDR1 is LGHDT, CDR2 YNNKEL (reference sequence). The CDR3 sequence is CASSSRGGSNQPQHF. The CDR3 DNA follows: TGTGCCAGCAGCTCAAGGGGGGGAAGCAATCAGCCCCAGCATTTT.

The rearrangement joins TRBV7-2 to TRBJ2-7; D perhaps matches TRBD2 (6 bases). Germline CDR1 reads SGHTA; CDR2 reads FQGNSA. Trimming left V 1 base short and J 4 bases short, with 11 bases between. This CDR3 comprises 14 residues. The CDR3 spells CASSLEAGTYEQYF. The CDR3 DNA follows: TGTGCCAGCAGCTTAGAGGCAGGGACTTACGAGCAGTACTTC. Based on the CDR3 plus reference TRBV7-2 and TRBJ2-7, the full variable domain is GAGVSQSPSNKVTEKGKDVELRCDPISGHTALYWYRQSLGQGLEFLIYFQGNSAPDKSGLPSDRFSAERTGGSVSTLTIQRTQQEDSAVYLCASSLEAGTYEQYFGPGTRLTVT.

This clone was detected only a few times. V usage is TRBV4-1 and J usage is TRBJ1-5; D is possibly TRBD1 (5 bases). The CDR3 loop spans 16 amino acids. Germline loops: CDR1 MGHRA, CDR2 YSYEKL. Trimming removed 1 base from V and 5 bases from J, with 15 bases in between. The CDR3 sequence is CASSQGGGGWDQPQHF. In nucleotides, the CDR3 is TGCGCCAGCAGCCAAGGTGGGGGGGGTTGGGATCAGCCCCAGCATTTT.

The chain employs TRBV5-4 and TRBJ2-1; 8 positions match TRBD2. This CDR3 has 17 amino acids. Germline-derived CDR1 and CDR2 are SGHNT and YYREEE (reference sequence). The junction had 17 bases not matched to a gene; V was cut back by 3 bases and J by 9 bases. The CDR3 DNA follows: TGTGCCAGCAGCTCCCCGGTAGCTTTAGCGGGATCGCGTGAGCAGTTCTTC. This gives the protein CASSSPVALAGSREQFF.

The rearrangement links TRBV6-4 to TRBJ1-6; 7 nucleotides agree with TRBD1. With V trimmed by 2 bases and J by 6 bases, 1 base remained unmatched. The CDR3 sequence is 14 residues long. Germline V gives CDR1 MRHNA, CDR2 SNTAGT. The chain's CDR3 is CASSDRGLNSPLHF. The CDR3 DNA reads TGTGCCAGCAGTGACAGGGGGCTTAATTCACCCCTCCACTTT.

This clone was seen a few times. V gene TRBV19 combines with J gene TRBJ1-1, with D maybe TRBD1 (5 bases). The CDR3 loop spans 15 amino acids. Trimming removed 5 bases from V and 7 bases from J, with 20 bases in between. CDR1 and CDR2 (germline): LNHDA, SQIVND (reference sequence). CDR3 protein: CASSAHPGLGGEAFF. The CDR3 region has the DNA TGTGCCAGTAGTGCTCACCCGGGACTTGGGGGTGAAGCTTTCTTT.

The chain joins TRBV7-2 to TRBJ2-2; 11 bases agree with TRBD1. The CDR3 sequence is 15 residues long. CDR1 SGHTA and CDR2 FQGNSA come from the germline V gene. The V gene end was trimmed by 6 bases and the J gene end by 5 bases; junction bases not matched to a gene: 5. The CDR3 region is CASSSDRGHTGELFF. The CDR3 bases are TGTGCCAGCAGTTCGGACAGGGGGCATACCGGGGAGCTGTTTTTT.

This clone was recorded only once. V is TRBV29-1 and J is TRBJ1-1; weak D call: TRBD1 (5 bases). The V gene's germline CDR1 is SQVTM and CDR2 ANQGSEA. CDR3 length equals 12 residues. Deletions cut 7 bases from V and 4 bases from J, with 13 bases between. The CDR3 reads CSALTGGTEAFF. CDR3 in DNA: TGCAGCGCCCTGACGGGGGGCACTGAAGCTTTCTTT.

The gene calls are TRBV30 and TRBJ2-7, with D unresolved. Per the germline V gene, CDR1 is GTSNPN and CDR2 is SVGIG (reference sequence). Trimming took off 4 bases at V and 7 bases at J, with 8 bases between the two ends. The CDR3 sequence is 10 residues long. The CDR3 sequence is CAWTSREQYV. CDR3 nucleotide sequence: TGTGCCTGGACCTCCAGGGAGCAGTACGTC.

CDR3 sequence: CASSLGQGAQYF. Written as DNA, the CDR3 is TGCGCCAGCAGTCTCGGACAGGGAGCGCAGTATTTT. This chain links TRBV5-1 with TRBJ2-3, with 8 bases matching TRBD1. V lost 5 bases and J lost 10; bases outside the gene matches: 6. Germline V lookup: CDR1 SGHRS, CDR2 YFSETQ. The CDR3 extends over 12 amino acids.

The chain is built from TRBV27 and TRBJ1-2, with D unclear. CDR1 is MNHEY and CDR2 is SMNVEV in the germline V gene (reference sequence). This CDR3 has 14 amino acids. Trimming removed 2 bases at V and 4 bases at J, with 11 bases between. CDR3 sequence reads: CASSLGVRRYGYTF. In nucleotides, the CDR3 is TGTGCCAGCAGTTTAGGAGTCCGGCGCTATGGCTACACCTTC.

The chain is built from TRBV7-8 and TRBJ2-1; TRBD2 aligns across 12 bases. CDR1 and CDR2 (germline): SGHVS, FQNEAQ. The CDR3 loop spans 18 amino acids. Unmatched junction bases numbered 13, after V lost 5 bases and J lost 5 bases. CDR3 sequence: CASSARLTSGSPHNEQFF. The DNA for the CDR3 is TGTGCCAGCAGCGCTCGCTTGACTAGCGGGAGTCCCCACAATGAGCAGTTCTTC.